This note documents a single TCR beta chain sequence. This record belongs to a study of T cells expressing NK-cell markers. Overall study: The TCR beta repertoires were obtained from sorted CD3+CD56+NKG2C+, CD3+CD56+NKG2C- and CD3+CD56-NKG2C+ T cells. The study sequenced eight donors, seven HCMV-seropositive and one seronegative.

Each CDR3 protein gets one entry in TCRdb, which reprocessed the 5' RACE reads and gives no DNA. The table counts some 440,000 distinct CDR3 sequences; roughly 1.4% lies in the top ten. The sequenced sample was blood T cells: a sorted CD56 or NKG2C T cell subset, CD4+ or CD8+ T cells, or bulk PBMC T cells (not recorded which). The TCR comes from a woman aged 45-65 years in good health.

CDR3 region: CASRTGLGNQPQHF. V and J are TRBV12-3 or TRBV12-4 and TRBJ1-5; TCRdb's assignment of TRBD1 cannot be checked, as there is no DNA. This CDR3 spans 14 amino acids.